The 9 T cell receptor beta chains reported below all come from one sample, sequenced in a study of blood T cell repertoires in COVID-19. Sequencing used immunoSEQ multiplex PCR; TCRdb keeps in-frame clones, though not all of them. The data contain fewer than 250,000 clones, 80% to 90% of them singletons. The sequenced sample consisted of peripheral blood. The receptors come from a human donor in a cohort sampled during active COVID-19.

The CDR3 bases are TGCAGTGCTAGTAGACAGAATAATGAAAAACTGTTTTTT. Protein product: CSASRQNNEKLFF. The chain employs TRBV20-1 and TRBJ1-4, with D possibly being TRBD1 (5 bases). The length of the CDR3 is 13 residues. CDR1 and CDR2 from the germline V gene are DFQATT and SNEGSKA (reference sequence). Between the trimmed V and J ends, which lost 3 bases and 4 bases, there was a span of 9 bases.

In its sample, this clone was seen a few times. The chain combines TRBV2 with TRBJ2-2, with 7 bases fitting TRBD2. This CDR3 contains 16 residues. J gave up 4 bases and V 6 bases, and 11 bases lay outside the gene matches. Germline V gene data show CDR1 as SNHLY and CDR2 as FYNNEI. The CDR3 here is CASSDLGLAVTGELFF. The DNA for the CDR3 is TGTGCCAGCAGCGACCTGGGCCTAGCGGTCACCGGGGAGCTGTTTTTT.

V gene TRBV28 combines with J gene TRBJ1-1; 8 bases align to TRBD1. From germline, CDR1 is MDHEN and CDR2 SYDVKM. The ends lost 5 bases at V and 6 bases at J; junction bases unmatched: 11. The CDR3 consists of 15 residues. The CDR3 sequence is CASSAADRGWSEAFF. DNA for the CDR3: TGTGCCAGCAGTGCCGCCGACAGGGGATGGTCTGAAGCTTTCTTT.

This clone was observed a handful of times. For the CDR3, the DNA is TGTGCCAGCAGCCGTTTGTTGACTAGCAGCAGGAGGGATACGCAGTATTTT. It translates to CASSRLLTSSRRDTQYF. The chain is built from TRBV11-2 and TRBJ2-3, with 7 bases identical to TRBD2. Germline trimming cut 5 bases from V and 6 bases from J; bases unmatched to any gene: 17. Germline V gene sequence: CDR1 SGHAT, CDR2 FQNNGV. The CDR3 sequence is 17 residues long. Complete variable domain (other parts from reference TRBV11-2 and TRBJ2-3): EAGVAQSPRYKIIEKRQSVAFWCNPISGHATLYWYQQILGQGPKLLIQFQNNGVVDDSQLPKDRFSAERLKGVDSTLKIQPAKLEDSAVYLCASSRLLTSSRRDTQYFGPGTRLTVL.

The V and J genes are TRBV10-3 and TRBJ1-6; D is possibly TRBD1 (6 bases). The CDR3 extends over 15 amino acids. The V end was cut by 5 bases, the J end by 5 bases, with 13 bases between. Germline V gene sequence: CDR1 ENHRY, CDR2 SYGVKD. The chain's CDR3 is CAISRTGWDNSPLHF. In DNA, the CDR3 is TGTGCCATCAGTAGAACAGGGTGGGATAATTCACCCCTCCACTTT.

The genes are TRBV5-4 and TRBJ1-5; perhaps TRBD1 as D (5 bases). The V and J ends lost 2 bases and 2 bases respectively, with 11 bases between them. The CDR3 length is 15 residues. Germline CDR1 reads SGHNT; CDR2 reads YYREEE (reference sequence). As DNA, the CDR3 is TGTGCCAGCAGCTTAAAGGGGTATGGCAATCAGCCCCAGCATTTT. Amino acid sequence: CASSLKGYGNQPQHF.

The J gene is TRBJ1-6, the V gene TRBV21-1. TRBV21-1 is assigned pseudogene status. CDR3 length: 17 amino acids. CDR3 loop: CASSKVCRELGSSPLHF. The CDR3 DNA reads as TGTGCCAGCAGCAAAGTTTGTAGGGAGCTAGGGAGTTCACCCCTCCACTTT.

The J gene is TRBJ2-2, the V gene TRBV29-1, with TRBD2 matching 12 bases. The trim removed 8 bases at V and 8 bases at J, leaving 6 bases unmatched. The germline V gene has CDR1 SQVTM and CDR2 ANQGSEA. The CDR3 is 13 residues long. The CDR3: CSTGLAGKGELFF. The CDR3 DNA reads TGCAGCACGGGACTAGCGGGTAAAGGGGAGCTGTTTTTT.

The rearrangement uses TRBV15 and TRBJ2-4, with 7 bases matching TRBD1. The CDR3 totals 15 residues. The V gene's germline CDR1 is LNHNV and CDR2 YYDKDF (reference sequence). Germline trimming cut 5 bases from V and 12 bases from J; bases unmatched to any gene: 16. CDR3 protein: CATSGTGTALPYQYF. The CDR3 nucleotides are TGTGCCACCAGCGGTACCGGGACAGCCCTCCCCTATCAGTACTTC.